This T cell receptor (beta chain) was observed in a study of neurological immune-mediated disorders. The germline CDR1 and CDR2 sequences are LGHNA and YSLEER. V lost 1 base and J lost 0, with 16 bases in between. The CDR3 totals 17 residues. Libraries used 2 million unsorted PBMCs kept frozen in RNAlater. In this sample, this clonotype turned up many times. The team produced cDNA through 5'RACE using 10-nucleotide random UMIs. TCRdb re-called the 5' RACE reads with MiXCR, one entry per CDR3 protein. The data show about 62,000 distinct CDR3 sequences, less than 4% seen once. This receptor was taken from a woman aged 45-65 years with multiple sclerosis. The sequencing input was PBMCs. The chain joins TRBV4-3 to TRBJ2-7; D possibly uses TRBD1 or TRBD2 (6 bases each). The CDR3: CASSQAWRGGLSYEQYF. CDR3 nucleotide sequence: TGCGCCAGCAGCCAAGCTTGGCGAGGGGGACTCTCCTACGAGCAGTACTTC.